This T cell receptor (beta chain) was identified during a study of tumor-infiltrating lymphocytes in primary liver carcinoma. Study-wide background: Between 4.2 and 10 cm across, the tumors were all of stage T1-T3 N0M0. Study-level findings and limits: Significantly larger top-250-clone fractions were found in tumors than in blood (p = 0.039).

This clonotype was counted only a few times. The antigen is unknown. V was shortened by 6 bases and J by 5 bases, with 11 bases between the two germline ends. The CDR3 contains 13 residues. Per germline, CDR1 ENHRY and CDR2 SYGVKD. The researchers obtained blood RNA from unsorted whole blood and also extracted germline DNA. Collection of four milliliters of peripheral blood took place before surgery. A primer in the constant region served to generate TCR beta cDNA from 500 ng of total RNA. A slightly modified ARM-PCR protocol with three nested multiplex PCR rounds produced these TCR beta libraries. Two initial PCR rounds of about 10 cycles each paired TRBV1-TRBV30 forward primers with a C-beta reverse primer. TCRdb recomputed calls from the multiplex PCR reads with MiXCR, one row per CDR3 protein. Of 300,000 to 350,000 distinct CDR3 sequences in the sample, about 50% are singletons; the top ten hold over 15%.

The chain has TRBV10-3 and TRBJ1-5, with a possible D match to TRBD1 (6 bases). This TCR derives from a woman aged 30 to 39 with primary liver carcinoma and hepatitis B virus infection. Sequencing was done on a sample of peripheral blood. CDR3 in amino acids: CAIRDSLDQPQHF. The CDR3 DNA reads TGTGCCATCAGGGACAGCTTAGATCAGCCCCAGCATTTT.